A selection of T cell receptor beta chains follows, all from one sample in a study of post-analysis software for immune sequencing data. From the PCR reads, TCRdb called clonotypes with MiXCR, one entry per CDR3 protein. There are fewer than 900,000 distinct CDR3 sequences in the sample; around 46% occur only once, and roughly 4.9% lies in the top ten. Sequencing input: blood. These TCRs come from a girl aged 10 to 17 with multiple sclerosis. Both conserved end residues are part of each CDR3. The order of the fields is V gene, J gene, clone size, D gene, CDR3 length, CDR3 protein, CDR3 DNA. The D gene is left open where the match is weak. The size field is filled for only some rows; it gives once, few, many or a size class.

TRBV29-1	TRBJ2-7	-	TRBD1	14	CSVETGTGHYEQYF	TGCAGCGTTGAGACCGGGACAGGACACTACGAGCAGTACTTC
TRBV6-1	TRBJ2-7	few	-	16	CASTQRRQGRIDEQYF	TGTGCCAGCACCCAAAGGCGGCAGGGGAGGATAGACGAGCAGTACTTC
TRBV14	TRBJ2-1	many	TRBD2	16	CASSLTSGVSYNEQFF	TGTGCCAGCAGCCTTACTAGCGGGGTGTCCTACAATGAGCAGTTCTTC
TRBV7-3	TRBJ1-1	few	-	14	CASSPGSMNTEAFF	TGTGCCAGCAGCCCCGGCTCCATGAACACTGAAGCTTTCTTT
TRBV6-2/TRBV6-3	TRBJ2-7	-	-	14	CASSSPNGQETEYF	TGTGCCAGCAGCTCCCCCAATGGGCAAGAGACCGAGTACTTC
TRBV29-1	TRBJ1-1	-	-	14	CSGGVTGRNTEAFF	TGCAGCGGGGGGGTAACAGGGCGGAACACTGAAGCTTTCTTT
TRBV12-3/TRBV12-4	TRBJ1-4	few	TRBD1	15	CASRSGQGMGEKLFF	TGTGCCAGCAGGTCGGGACAGGGAATGGGCGAAAAACTGTTTTTT
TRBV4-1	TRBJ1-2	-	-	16	CASSQERARGNYGYTF	TGCGCCAGCAGCCAAGAGAGGGCCAGGGGAAACTATGGCTACACCTTC
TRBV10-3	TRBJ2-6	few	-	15	CAALDSLAGANVLTF	TGTGCCGCGCTTGACAGTCTTGCTGGGGCCAACGTCCTGACTTTC
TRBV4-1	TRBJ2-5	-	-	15	CASSQSTGRWETQYF	TGCGCCAGCAGCCAAAGTACAGGGCGGTGGGAGACCCAGTACTTC
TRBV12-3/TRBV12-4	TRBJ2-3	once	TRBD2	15	CAVSSGEGFTDTQYF	TGTGCCGTTTCTTCGGGGGAGGGCTTCACAGATACGCAGTATTTT
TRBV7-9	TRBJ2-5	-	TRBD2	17	CASSFPQGLAAQETQYF	TGTGCCAGCAGCTTTCCCCAGGGACTAGCGGCGCAAGAGACCCAGTACTTC
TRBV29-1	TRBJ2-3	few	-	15	CSVEDRGGRTDTQYF	TGCAGCGTTGAAGATCGCGGAGGCCGCACAGATACGCAGTATTTT
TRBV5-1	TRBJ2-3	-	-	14	CASSSRDSTDTQYF	TGCGCCAGCAGCTCCCGGGACTCCACAGATACGCAGTATTTT
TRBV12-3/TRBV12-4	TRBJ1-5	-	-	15	CASSFSRGSNQPQHF	TGTGCCAGCAGTTTTTCGCGGGGTAGCAATCAGCCCCAGCATTTT
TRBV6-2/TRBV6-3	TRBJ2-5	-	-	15	CASSYSMLSQETQYF	TGTGCCAGCAGTTACTCGATGTTATCCCAAGAGACCCAGTACTTC
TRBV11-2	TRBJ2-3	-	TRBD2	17	CASSLDEASGITDTQYF	TGTGCCAGCAGCTTAGACGAGGCTAGCGGGATTACAGATACGCAGTATTTT
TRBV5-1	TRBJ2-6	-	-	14	CASSSLLGANVLTF	TGCGCCAGCAGCTCCCTTCTTGGGGCCAACGTCCTGACTTTC
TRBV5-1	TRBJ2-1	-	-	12	CASSLVEDEQFF	TGCGCCAGCAGCTTGGTGGAAGATGAGCAGTTCTTC
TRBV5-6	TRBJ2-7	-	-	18	CASSLVGPLSGDHYEQYF	TGTGCCAGCAGCTTGGTGGGGCCTTTATCGGGGGACCACTACGAGCAGTACTTC
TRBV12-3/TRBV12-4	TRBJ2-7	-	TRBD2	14	CASNLSGRCCEQYF	TGTGCCAGCAACCTTAGCGGGAGATGCTGCGAGCAGTACTTC